These T cell receptor beta chains were read from a single sample in a study of lung T cells in sarcoidosis with Löfgren's syndrome. TCRdb processed the reads anew with MiXCR; each CDR3 protein has one entry. The data hold more than 50,000 distinct CDR3 sequences, with 21% observed a single time. The sample consisted of CD4+ T cells from PBMCs. Receptors originate from a human donor with sarcoidosis (Löfgren's syndrome or another form), or a control subject (not recorded which). CDR3s include the opening cysteine and the closing phenylalanine or tryptophan. Fields, in order: D gene, V gene, clone size, J gene, CDR3 protein, CDR3 DNA. D genes are given only for firm matches. A row's size may be missing; if present it is once, few, many or a size class.

>-|TRBV10-3|few|TRBJ2-5
CATLPQGSRETQYF
TGTGCCACCCTACCCCAGGGGAGTAGAGAGACCCAGTACTTC
>-|TRBV11-1|-|TRBJ2-1
CASSLTWTGMNEQFF
TGTGCCAGCAGCTTAACGTGGACCGGAATGAATGAGCAGTTCTTC
>-|TRBV20-1|many|TRBJ1-2
CSAIDDGYTF
TGCAGTGCTATCGACGATGGCTACACCTTC
>-|TRBV5-6|-|TRBJ2-7
CASSRDRRDEQYF
TGTGCCAGCAGCCGAGACAGGAGGGACGAGCAGTACTTC
>-|TRBV7-2|many|TRBJ2-1
CASSSESSSYNEQFF
TGTGCCAGCAGCTCCGAAAGCAGCTCCTACAATGAGCAGTTCTTC
>-|TRBV5-1|few|TRBJ2-3
CASSLQAASTDTQYF
TGCGCCAGCAGCTTGCAAGCGGCTAGCACAGATACGCAGTATTTT
>-|TRBV15|many|TRBJ2-3
CATSRVGTDTQYF
TGTGCCACCAGCAGAGTTGGAACAGATACGCAGTATTTT
>TRBD1|TRBV6-1|many|TRBJ1-2
CASSQRQGSGYTF
TGTGCCAGCAGTCAGCGACAGGGAAGCGGCTACACCTTC
>TRBD1|TRBV28|many|TRBJ2-1
CASTRSATGTGYSSEQFF
TGTGCCAGCACCAGATCGGCAACCGGGACAGGGTATAGTAGTGAGCAGTTCTTC
>TRBD1|TRBV6-2/TRBV6-3|-|TRBJ1-6
CASRGDRLNSPLHF
TGTGCCAGCAGGGGGGACAGGCTAAATTCACCCCTCCACTTT
>TRBD1|TRBV2|-|TRBJ2-3
CASSSTGGRTDTQYF
TGTGCCAGCAGCTCGACAGGGGGCCGGACAGATACGCAGTATTTT
>-|TRBV7-2|many|TRBJ1-2
CASSLGAGRGYTF
TGTGCCAGCAGCTTAGGTGCAGGGCGGGGCTACACCTTC
>TRBD1|TRBV5-1|-|TRBJ2-5
CASSPRQGTQETQYF
TGCGCCAGCAGCCCTAGACAGGGCACTCAAGAGACCCAGTACTTC
>-|TRBV20-1|few|TRBJ1-1
CSAPPNTEAFF
TGCAGTGCTCCCCCGAACACTGAAGCTTTCTTT
>-|TRBV6-2/TRBV6-3|many|TRBJ1-3
CASRDLGPLLSGNTIYF
TGTGCCAGCAGAGATCTTGGGCCGCTCCTCTCTGGAAACACCATATATTTT
>-|TRBV2|-|TRBJ1-5
CAGSSTGNQPQHF
TGTGCCGGCAGTTCGACCGGCAATCAGCCCCAGCATTTT
>-|TRBV7-9|few|TRBJ1-4
CASSPRRTDTTNEKLFF
TGTGCCAGCAGCCCTCGACGGACTGATACAACTAATGAAAAACTGTTTTTT
>TRBD1|TRBV6-1|many|TRBJ1-5
CASSRTGSNSNQPQHF
TGTGCCAGCAGCCGGACAGGGTCAAATAGCAATCAGCCCCAGCATTTT
>-|TRBV6-1|medium-sized|TRBJ1-5
CASRDVNQPQHF
TGTGCCAGCAGGGACGTCAATCAGCCCCAGCATTTT
>-|TRBV18|few|TRBJ1-1
CASSPPASYTEAFF
TGTGCCAGCTCACCACCGGCCAGTTACACTGAAGCTTTCTTT
>-|TRBV7-2|many|TRBJ1-2
CASSPLVGGRFYGYTF
TGTGCCAGCAGTCCCTTAGTGGGGGGACGCTTCTATGGCTACACCTTC
>-|TRBV27|-|TRBJ2-4
CATGGRLRAKNIQYF
TGTGCCACCGGTGGGCGGCTCAGGGCCAAAAACATCCAGTACTTC
>TRBD2|TRBV19|few|TRBJ2-3
CASSLGGAWTDTQYF
TGTGCCAGTAGTCTCGGGGGGGCCTGGACAGATACGCAGTATTTT
>TRBD1|TRBV5-1|few|TRBJ2-5
CASSLADRGQETQYF
TGCGCCAGCAGCTTGGCGGACAGGGGGCAAGAGACCCAGTACTTC
>-|TRBV29-1|-|TRBJ2-7
CSVAKGWPSYEQYF
TGCAGCGTGGCAAAGGGGTGGCCCTCCTACGAGCAGTACTTC
>TRBD2|TRBV7-2|few|TRBJ2-7
CASRFREVPTVEQYF
TGTGCCAGCAGATTCCGGGAGGTCCCCACCGTCGAGCAGTACTTC
>TRBD1|TRBV4-1|-|TRBJ1-1
CASSQLGGGSGNTEAFF
TGCGCCAGCAGCCAACTGGGAGGGGGCTCAGGGAACACTGAAGCTTTCTTT
>TRBD1|TRBV2|many|TRBJ2-5
CASSTGGTQETQYF
TGTGCCAGCAGCACAGGGGGGACGCAAGAGACCCAGTACTTC
>TRBD1|TRBV6-2/TRBV6-3|many|TRBJ1-2
CASSERQGLNYGYTF
TGTGCCAGCAGTGAAAGACAGGGGTTGAACTATGGCTACACCTTC
>-|TRBV6-2/TRBV6-3|medium-sized|TRBJ2-5
CASSYSNIRKTQYF
TGTGCCAGCAGTTACTCGAATATCCGTAAGACCCAGTACTTC
>TRBD1|TRBV27|many|TRBJ1-3
CASSLSYVSGQGNTIYF
TGTGCCAGCAGTTTATCGTACGTTTCGGGACAGGGAAACACCATATATTTT
>-|TRBV7-2|many|TRBJ2-1
CASSLENSGGGSYNEQFF
TGTGCCAGCAGCTTAGAGAATAGCGGAGGGGGTTCCTACAATGAGCAGTTCTTC
>-|TRBV7-2|few|TRBJ2-1
CASSSWPGRQSDEQFF
TGTGCCAGCAGTTCCTGGCCGGGACGCCAAAGCGATGAGCAGTTCTTC
>-|TRBV28|many|TRBJ2-2
CASSLLQGNTGELFF
TGTGCCAGCAGTTTATTACAGGGGAACACCGGGGAGCTGTTTTTT
>TRBD2|TRBV20-1|many|TRBJ2-1
CSAMGLAGNNEQFF
TGCAGTGCTATGGGACTAGCGGGTAACAATGAGCAGTTCTTC
>-|TRBV30|few|TRBJ1-2
CAWSVGPYGYTF
TGTGCCTGGAGTGTAGGCCCCTATGGCTACACCTTC
>-|TRBV5-1|-|TRBJ2-1
CASSLDAGGLGEQFF
TGCGCCAGCAGCTTGGACGCGGGTGGGTTAGGGGAGCAGTTCTTC